Below are 28 T cell receptor beta chains sequenced from a single sample in a study of cytomegalovirus exposure and HLA in healthy donors. Primers: 60 Vbeta forward and 13 Jbeta reverse. Produced via immunoSEQ multiplex PCR; TCRdb's table is partial and in-frame only. The sample holds some 250,000 clones, about 80% seen once. The material sequenced was PBMCs. The receptors were sampled from a middle-aged woman in good health and CMV-seropositive.

The V call is TRBV7-8, the J call TRBJ1-2; D unresolved. CDR1 and CDR2 from the germline V gene are SGHVS and FQNEAQ. There are 14 residues in the CDR3. V dropped 0 bases and J dropped 5 bases, with 10 bases sitting between them. CDR3 in amino acids: CASSLAIGEYGYTF. CDR3 DNA: TGTGCCAGCAGCTTAGCGATTGGGGAGTATGGCTACACCTTC.

The V gene is TRBV9, the J gene TRBJ1-2, with 8 bases identical to TRBD1. With V trimmed by 4 bases and J by 8 bases, 4 bases remained unmatched. Germline V gene data show CDR1 as SGDLS and CDR2 as YYNGEE. The CDR3 spans 12 residues. The CDR3 region has the DNA TGTGCCAGCAGCACCAGGGGGCGCGGCTACACCTTC. Translating it yields CASSTRGRGYTF.

This clone turned up a few times. V gene TRBV6-6 combines with J gene TRBJ1-5; 7 bases align to TRBD1. V gave up 7 bases and J gave up 5 bases; unmatched junction bases: 2. The germline gives CDR1 MNHNY, CDR2 SVGAGI (reference sequence). This CDR3 has 12 amino acids. This CDR3 reads CASTGGYQPQHF. The CDR3, as DNA: TGTGCCAGCACAGGGGGTTATCAGCCCCAGCATTTT.

The chain uses TRBV5-1 and TRBJ2-3, with 8 bases aligning to TRBD1. Unmatched junction bases numbered 4, after V lost 0 bases and J lost 4 bases. The CDR3 has 15 amino acids. Germline assignment: CDR1 SGHRS and CDR2 YFSETQ. As DNA, the CDR3 is TGCGCCAGCAGCTTGGCCGGACAGGGATCAGATACGCAGTATTTT. Protein: CASSLAGQGSDTQYF.

The rearrangement joins TRBV9 to TRBJ2-2, with 11 bases fitting TRBD2. The J segment lost 2 bases and the V segment lost 4 bases, leaving 16 bases of the junction unmatched. The CDR3 sequence is 20 residues long. The germline V gene has CDR1 SGDLS and CDR2 YYNGEE. DNA of the CDR3: TGTGCCAGCAGCTTTAGAGGGCTAGCGGGGGGTCACGGTAACACCGGGGAGCTGTTTTTT. The encoded protein is CASSFRGLAGGHGNTGELFF.

The V and J genes are TRBV9 and TRBJ2-5, with D unclear. The CDR3 is 14 amino acids. CDR1 and CDR2 (germline): SGDLS, YYNGEE. Trimming cost V 4 bases and J 2 bases, with 12 bases left between them. The CDR3 protein is CASSHPGRQETQYF. The CDR3 DNA reads as TGTGCCAGCAGCCACCCCGGCAGGCAAGAGACCCAGTACTTC.

This clone was detected a few times. This rearrangement joins TRBV19 to TRBJ1-5; 10 bases are shared with TRBD1. The CDR3 is 17 residues long. Trimming at V came to 1 base and at J to 4 bases, leaving 7 bases not matched to a gene. Germline V gene lookup returns CDR1 LNHDA and CDR2 SQIVND (reference sequence). The CDR3 is CASSIVGGQGTNQPQHF. The CDR3 DNA reads TGTGCCAGTAGTATAGTAGGGGGACAGGGGACTAATCAGCCCCAGCATTTT.

The chain has TRBV9 and TRBJ1-1; TRBD1 is a possible D gene (6 bases). This CDR3 is 19 amino acids long. CDR1 and CDR2 from the germline V gene are SGDLS and YYNGEE. V dropped 0 bases and J dropped 5 bases, with 26 bases sitting between them. CDR3 in amino acids: CASSVEIYMSGVGETEAFF. The CDR3 DNA sequence: TGTGCCAGCAGCGTAGAAATATATATGTCAGGGGTGGGTGAAACTGAAGCTTTCTTT.

The CDR3 is CASSLYPRPLNYEQYF. CDR3 nucleotides: TGTGCCAGCAGCCTATACCCCCGTCCATTGAACTACGAGCAGTACTTC. The chain recombines TRBV7-9 with TRBJ2-7; no clear D. V lost 5 bases and J 3 bases, leaving 20 bases between the germline ends. Germline V CDR1 and CDR2: SEHNR, FQNEAQ (reference sequence). CDR3 length: 16 residues.

The chain couples TRBV9 to TRBJ2-1; TRBD1 aligns across 8 bases. This CDR3 contains 15 residues. V dropped 3 bases and J dropped 6; count of bases not matched to a gene: 8. CDR1 SGDLS and CDR2 YYNGEE come from the germline V gene. The CDR3 nucleotides read TGTGCCAGCAGCGCTTACAGGGGGGCAATCAATGAGCAGTTCTTC. Residues: CASSAYRGAINEQFF.

V and J are TRBV27 and TRBJ1-6, with D perhaps TRBD1 (6 bases). V lost 5 bases to trimming and J lost 6 bases, with 17 bases between them. The V gene's germline CDR1 is MNHEY and CDR2 SMNVEV (reference sequence). The CDR3 is made up of 16 amino acids. Here the CDR3 DNA reads TGTGCCAGCAGTAGTGATAACAGGGCGCGTAATTCACCCCTCCACTTT. Amino acids: CASSSDNRARNSPLHF.

This clone was picked up one time. This chain joins TRBV7-3 and TRBJ2-1, with D possibly TRBD2 on 5 matching bases. V shed 3 bases and J shed 0 bases, with 12 bases lying between them. CDR3 size: 16 residues. The V gene's germline CDR1 is SGHTA and CDR2 FQGTGA. Written as DNA, the CDR3 is TGTGCCAGCAGCTTTCGGACTCGGAGCTCCTACAATGAGCAGTTCTTC. Translated: CASSFRTRSSYNEQFF.

This clone was seen a handful of times. The J gene is TRBJ1-1, the V gene TRBV6-6; D is uncertain. Germline V lookup: CDR1 MNHNY, CDR2 SVGAGI (reference sequence). CDR3 length equals 12 residues. V was pared by 5 bases and J by 9 bases, with 13 bases between. The CDR3 DNA is TGTGCCAGCAGTACGACGGGGAGCCAAGCTTTCTTT. It translates to CASSTTGSQAFF.

The chain combines TRBV5-1 with TRBJ2-1; 9 bases agree with TRBD1. The V gene's germline CDR1 is SGHRS and CDR2 YFSETQ. V lost 4 bases and J lost 8; bases outside the gene matches: 10. There are 15 residues in the CDR3. The CDR3 sequence: CASSPQGQGYDEQFF. Here the CDR3 DNA reads TGCGCCAGCAGCCCCCAGGGACAGGGTTACGATGAGCAGTTCTTC. Based on the CDR3 plus reference TRBV5-1 and TRBJ2-1, the full variable domain is KAGVTQTPRYLIKTRGQQVTLSCSPISGHRSVSWYQQTPGQGLQFLFEYFSETQRNKGNFPGRFSGRQFSNSRSEMNVSTLELGDSALYLCASSPQGQGYDEQFFGPGTRLTVL.

The J gene is TRBJ1-3, the V gene TRBV7-2; tentatively, D is TRBD1 (5 bases). This CDR3 comprises 16 residues. Trimming removed 2 bases from V and 2 bases from J, with 13 bases in between. The germline V gene has CDR1 SGHTA and CDR2 FQGNSA. This chain's CDR3 is CASSLSRGAAGNTIYF. In DNA form, the CDR3 reads TGTGCCAGCAGCTTAAGTAGGGGCGCAGCTGGAAACACCATATATTTT.

The rearrangement joins TRBV10-3 to TRBJ2-7, with TRBD2 as a possible D gene (6 bases). The CDR3 has 15 amino acids. Trimming shortened V by 4 bases and J by 2 bases, and 15 bases separated the two germline ends. CDR1 ENHRY and CDR2 SYGVKD come from the germline V gene. CDR3 bases: TGTGCCATCAGTGGATTGGCGGGGACCACCTACGAGCAGTACTTC. Translated: CAISGLAGTTYEQYF.

This chain connects TRBV5-1 to TRBJ2-5; TRBD1 matches at 9 bases. The CDR3 sequence is 15 residues long. Germline V lookup: CDR1 SGHRS, CDR2 YFSETQ. V dropped 6 bases and J dropped 5; count of bases not matched to a gene: 11. Written as DNA, the CDR3 is TGCGCCAGCAACCCCCGAACAGGGGGCGCGGAGACCCAGTACTTC. As protein: CASNPRTGGAETQYF. Supplemented by reference TRBV5-1 and TRBJ2-5, the full variable domain reads KAGVTQTPRYLIKTRGQQVTLSCSPISGHRSVSWYQQTPGQGLQFLFEYFSETQRNKGNFPGRFSGRQFSNSRSEMNVSTLELGDSALYLCASNPRTGGAETQYFGPGTRLLVL.

This clone was recorded only once. The rearrangement links TRBV13 to TRBJ2-3; 11 positions match TRBD2. This CDR3 comprises 16 residues. Germline CDR1 PRHDT, CDR2 FYEKMQ (reference sequence). J was trimmed by 4 bases and V by 5 bases; bases with no gene match: 8. The CDR3 sequence is CASSLSGTSGSDTQYF. In DNA form, the CDR3 reads TGTGCCAGCAGCCTGTCCGGGACTAGCGGTTCAGATACGCAGTATTTT.

V usage is TRBV29-1 and J usage is TRBJ2-7, with a weak D call TRBD1 (8 bases). The CDR3 is 13 amino acids. Trimming cost V 7 bases and J 4 bases, with 17 bases left between them. CDR1 is SQVTM, CDR2 ANQGSEA, per germline. The CDR3 nucleotides are TGCAGCGCAGGACAGGGAGGGGGTTACGAGCAGTACTTC. It specifies CSAGQGGGYEQYF.

This clone was observed a few times. The J gene is TRBJ2-2, the V gene TRBV6-4, with D possibly being TRBD1 (6 bases). Germline loops: CDR1 MRHNA, CDR2 SNTAGT. V lost 7 bases and J lost 3, with 15 bases in between. This CDR3 has 15 amino acids. DNA for the CDR3: TGTGCCAGCAATGCGGGCAGGGGTGACACCGGGGAGCTGTTTTTT. Its translation: CASNAGRGDTGELFF.

V gene TRBV18 combines with J gene TRBJ1-6, with TRBD1 identical over 7 bases. V shed 3 bases and J 10 bases; nucleotides not matched to a gene: 6. Germline-derived CDR1 and CDR2 are KGHSH and LQKENI. The CDR3 sequence is 14 residues long. In DNA form, the CDR3 reads TGTGCCAGCTCACCGACTGAGGGACAGTCACCCCTCCACTTT. It is translated as CASSPTEGQSPLHF.

The V gene is TRBV27, the J gene TRBJ1-2; TRBD1 agrees at 11 bases. The CDR3 totals 17 residues. The J segment lost 2 bases and the V segment lost 5 bases, leaving 10 bases of the junction unmatched. Germline V gives CDR1 MNHEY, CDR2 SMNVEV (reference sequence). CDR3 protein: CASSPLVRTGGNYGYTF. The CDR3 nucleotides read TGTGCCAGCAGTCCCTTGGTCAGGACAGGGGGCAACTATGGCTACACCTTC.

The V gene is TRBV7-9, the J gene TRBJ2-5; a weak D match, TRBD2 (7 bases). This CDR3 is built from 16 residues. V lost 6 bases and J lost 5, with 22 bases in between. CDR1 SEHNR and CDR2 FQNEAQ come from the germline V gene (reference sequence). CDR3 protein: CASSSEGTKRGETQYF. The CDR3 DNA reads as TGTGCCAGCAGTTCCGAGGGGACTAAAAGGGGGGAGACCCAGTACTTC.

On this clone itself: A read error may account for a junction end that differs from germline. The chain combines TRBV7-9 with TRBJ2-7; 10 bases fit TRBD2. Germline assignment: CDR1 SEHNR and CDR2 FQNEAQ (reference sequence). The length of the CDR3 is 14 residues. The CDR3 nucleotides are TGTTCCAGCAGCTCTAGCGGGAGTAGCTACGAGCAGTACTTC. Its protein is CSSSSSGSSYEQYF.

This clone was seen a handful of times. The chain recombines TRBV18 with TRBJ1-1; D possibly corresponds to TRBD1 (5 bases). V was trimmed by 3 bases and J by 1 base, leaving 9 bases between them. This CDR3 has 14 amino acids. CDR1 and CDR2 (germline): KGHSH, LQKENI. The CDR3 region is CASSPRVSNTEAFF. DNA for the CDR3: TGTGCCAGCTCACCCAGGGTTTCGAACACTGAAGCTTTCTTT.

This rearrangement joins TRBV7-9 to TRBJ2-1, with 12 bases aligning to TRBD2. The CDR3 has 17 residues. The V gene end was trimmed by 5 bases and the J gene end by 5 bases; junction bases not matched to a gene: 10. Germline assignment: CDR1 SEHNR and CDR2 FQNEAQ (reference sequence). The CDR3 spells CASSALNLAGGNNEQFF. The CDR3 region has the DNA TGTGCCAGCAGCGCCCTTAATCTAGCGGGGGGGAACAATGAGCAGTTCTTC.

This clone was detected only a few times. V usage is TRBV6-1 and J usage is TRBJ1-1; 11 bases align to TRBD1. The germline gives CDR1 MNHNS, CDR2 SASEGT. The CDR3 runs 18 residues. V was pared by 0 bases and J by 2 bases, with 8 bases of the junction left unmatched. In nucleotides, the CDR3 is TGTGCCAGCAGTGAAGCGGGGGGGACAGGGGGATTTAACACTGAAGCTTTCTTT. Translating it yields CASSEAGGTGGFNTEAFF.

V usage is TRBV5-1 and J usage is TRBJ1-1, with TRBD1 matching over 9 bases. There are 16 residues in the CDR3. J lost 0 bases, V lost 3 bases, and 6 bases had no gene match. Looked up from germline, CDR1 is SGHRS and CDR2 is YFSETQ. CDR3 protein: CASSSRQGGLNTEAFF. The CDR3 nucleotides are TGCGCCAGCAGCTCCCGACAGGGGGGTTTGAACACTGAAGCTTTCTTT.